Given below is one TCR beta chain in context. V lost 7 bases and J lost 1, with 11 bases in between. CDR1 SNHLY and CDR2 FYNNEI come from the germline V gene. CDR3 size: 14 residues. The sample is drawn from a study of blood T cell repertoires in COVID-19. Assay used: immunoSEQ multiplex PCR; TCRdb lists only in-frame clones, some missing. The table lists some 36,000 clones, 85% to 95% of them singletons. This TCR came from a man aged 55-75 years with active or convalescent COVID-19. The gene calls are TRBV2 and TRBJ2-1; D might be TRBD2 (6 bases). The sample taken for sequencing was peripheral blood. This CDR3 reads CASKGRWSYNEQFF. CDR3 bases: TGTGCCAGCAAGGGGAGGTGGTCCTACAATGAGCAGTTCTTC.